Listed here are 5 T cell receptor beta chains from one sample, sequenced in a study of blood T cell repertoires in COVID-19. Only in-frame clones appear in the TCRdb table, and some are missing; sequencing was by immunoSEQ multiplex PCR. The sample comprises tens of thousands of clones, about 82% of which are singletons, and roughly 14% rests with the top ten. Sequenced sample: peripheral blood. The receptors were gathered from a human donor in a cohort sampled during active COVID-19.

The J gene is TRBJ1-1, the V gene TRBV12-5, with unresolved D. The CDR3 is 13 residues long. V gave up 2 bases and J gave up 4 bases, with 8 bases separating them. Germline V lookup: CDR1 LGHNT, CDR2 FRNRAP. CDR3 DNA: TGTGCTAGTGGTTTGCAACGGGGCACTGAAGCTTTCTTT. Protein: CASGLQRGTEAFF.

The chain links TRBV6-5 to TRBJ2-2; maybe TRBD2 (6 bases). The CDR3 consists of 15 residues. Trimming removed 10 bases at V and 4 bases at J, with 19 bases between. CDR1 and CDR2 from the germline V gene are MNHEY and SVGAGI. Written as DNA, the CDR3 is TGTGCCACCTTCGGAGCTAGCGCGAGCACCGGGGAGCTGTTTTTT. This codes for CATFGASASTGELFF.

The chain couples TRBV7-9 to TRBJ1-5; D may be TRBD1 (5 bases). Germline CDR1 and CDR2: SEHNR and FQNEAQ (reference sequence). This CDR3 comprises 14 residues. V was clipped by 4 bases and J by 2 bases, with 9 bases between them. DNA for the CDR3: TGTGCCAGCAGCTGGGGGGAGGGCAATCAGCCCCAGCATTTT. Translated, it gives CASSWGEGNQPQHF.

This sequence joins TRBV18 and TRBJ1-2; D possibly corresponds to TRBD1 (5 bases). Trimming took 3 bases from V and 5 from J, leaving 10 bases between them. This CDR3 spans 13 amino acids. Germline CDR1 and CDR2: KGHSH and LQKENI. CDR3 coding DNA: TGTGCCAGCTCACCGACAGAAGATTATGGCTACACCTTC. Its translation: CASSPTEDYGYTF. The full variable domain, completed using reference TRBV18 and TRBJ1-2, is NAGVMQNPRHLVRRRGQEARLRCSPMKGHSHVYWYRQLPEEGLKFMVYLQKENIIDESGMPKERFSAEFPKEGPSILRIQQVVRGDSAAYFCASSPTEDYGYTFGSGTRLTVV.

The chain carries TRBV5-5 and TRBJ2-7; TRBD2 matches 8 bases. The CDR3 has 14 residues. Unmatched junction bases numbered 4, after V lost 5 bases and J lost 0 bases. Germline loops: CDR1 SGHKS, CDR2 YYEKEE (reference sequence). The CDR3 sequence is CASRISGGSYEQYF. The CDR3 DNA is TGTGCCAGCAGGATAAGCGGGGGCTCCTACGAGCAGTACTTC.